The rows below give T cell receptor beta chains drawn from one sample of a study of glioma-infiltrating T cells. Each CDR3 protein gets one entry after TCRdb re-called the multiplex PCR reads with MiXCR. The sample has around 140,000 distinct CDR3 sequences; about 39% are singletons. Sequencing was done on a sample of glioma tissue, nonneoplastic brain tissue, or PBMCs (not recorded which). The receptors originated from a human donor with low-grade glioma or glioblastoma, undergoing nonglioma brain surgery, or in good health (not recorded which). The CDR3 runs from the conserved cysteine through the conserved F or W. The D gene is left open where the match is weak. Clone size, where shown, is once, few, many, or a class for clones that have expanded.

V,D,J,length,size,DNA,CDR3
TRBV4-1,TRBD1,TRBJ1-1,17,NA,TGCGCCAGCAGCCGCAAAGCGGGACAGAGATTGAACACTGAAGCTTTCTTT,CASSRKAGQRLNTEAFF
TRBV7-9,NA,TRBJ1-2,17,NA,TGTGCCAGCAGCTTAATGGGGTCAGCCCTTCGCTTAAGCGGCTACACCTTC,CASSLMGSALRLSGYTF
TRBV19,NA,TRBJ1-5,14,NA,TGTGCCAGTAGTCCTAGACAGGAAGATCAGCCCCAGCATTTT,CASSPRQEDQPQHF
TRBV7-2,NA,TRBJ2-3,15,few,TGTGCCAGCAGCTTACTGGGGGTTTCGACAGATACGCAGTATTTT,CASSLLGVSTDTQYF
TRBV28,NA,TRBJ1-2,12,few,TGTGCCAGCAGTTTGTCGCACTATGGCTACACCTTC,CASSLSHYGYTF
TRBV6-2/TRBV6-3,TRBD2,TRBJ2-5,13,NA,TGTGCCAGCGGTAGCGGGGGAGAAGAGACCCAGTACTTC,CASGSGGEETQYF
TRBV6-1,NA,TRBJ1-1,13,many,TGTGCCAGCGGCCAAGGGGCGTACACTGAAGCTTTCTTT,CASGQGAYTEAFF
TRBV6-1,NA,TRBJ1-5,14,NA,TGTGCCAGCAGTGTTAGGGGGTATGGTCAGCCCCAGCATTTT,CASSVRGYGQPQHF
TRBV20-1,NA,TRBJ2-7,13,many,TGCAGTGCTCCGCACCCATCATCCTACGAGCAGTACTTC,CSAPHPSSYEQYF
TRBV27,NA,TRBJ2-6,14,NA,TGTGCCAGCCGCCTCGGGGTCGGGGCCAACGTCCTGACTTTC,CASRLGVGANVLTF
TRBV7-2,TRBD2,TRBJ2-5,13,NA,TGTGCCAGCAGCTACCAGCGGGGGCAGACCCAGTACTTC,CASSYQRGQTQYF
TRBV24-1,NA,TRBJ2-1,14,NA,TGTGCCACCAGTGAGAGCGGTCTCTACAATGAGCAGTTCTTC,CATSESGLYNEQFF
TRBV4-1,NA,TRBJ1-1,17,NA,TGCGCCAGCAGCCATTCCCGACTAAGGGTGAAGAACACTGAAGCTTTCTTT,CASSHSRLRVKNTEAFF
TRBV6-6,NA,TRBJ2-1,14,few,TGTGCCAGCAGTTACAGTCGGGGAAACCATGAGCAGTTCTTC,CASSYSRGNHEQFF
TRBV7-2,NA,TRBJ1-2,14,NA,TGTGCCAGCAGCTTAGTAAGGCAGGGTGATGGCTACACCTTC,CASSLVRQGDGYTF
TRBV4-3,TRBD1,TRBJ2-7,16,NA,TGCGCCAGCAGCCACCTTCAGGGACAGGGGGGCTACGAGCAGTACTTC,CASSHLQGQGGYEQYF
TRBV27,NA,TRBJ1-5,19,NA,TGTGCCAGCAGTTTACGGGCACCGGAGGGCCTTTATAGCAATCAGCCCCAGCATTTT,CASSLRAPEGLYSNQPQHF
TRBV2,NA,TRBJ2-3,15,NA,TGTGCCAGCAGTGGTTCGCGGGCCCACACAGATACGCAGTATTTT,CASSGSRAHTDTQYF
TRBV27,NA,TRBJ1-1,15,NA,TGTGCCAGCGGTCCACGGGGGTACATGAACACTGAAGCTTTCTTT,CASGPRGYMNTEAFF
TRBV20-1,NA,TRBJ2-5,14,NA,TGCGGTGCTAGCGCGGGATACTACCAAGAGACCCAGTACTTC,CGASAGYYQETQYF
TRBV27,TRBD2,TRBJ2-2,16,NA,TGTGCCAGCAGACCAAGCGGGGGGATTAACACCGGGGAGCTGTTTTTT,CASRPSGGINTGELFF
TRBV4-3,NA,TRBJ1-1,13,NA,TGCGCCAGCAGCCAGGGGGACGGGACTGAAGCTTTCTTT,CASSQGDGTEAFF
TRBV20-1,NA,TRBJ2-3,14,few,TGCAGTGCGATCGGACTGGTCTTCACAGATACGCAGTATTTT,CSAIGLVFTDTQYF
TRBV18,NA,TRBJ2-5,14,few,TGTGCCAGCTCACCTCGGGGCTTTCAAGAGACCCAGTACTTC,CASSPRGFQETQYF
TRBV4-2,TRBD2,TRBJ2-3,16,NA,TGTGCCAGCAGCCAAGAACTAGCGGGAGTCCAAGATACGCAGTATTTT,CASSQELAGVQDTQYF
TRBV12-3/TRBV12-4,NA,TRBJ1-1,14,few,TGTGCCAGCAGACAGAATTCAGGGAACACTGAAGCTTTCTTT,CASRQNSGNTEAFF
TRBV7-8,TRBD1,TRBJ2-7,15,few,TGTGCCAGCAGCTCAGGGACAGGGAATCAGTACGAGCAGTACTTC,CASSSGTGNQYEQYF
TRBV20-1,NA,TRBJ2-7,12,NA,TGCAGTGCTAGAGATATGGGGAGGGAGCAGTACTTC,CSARDMGREQYF
TRBV6-4,NA,TRBJ2-3,13,few,TGTGCCAGCAGTATACGGACCACAGATACGCAGTATTTT,CASSIRTTDTQYF
TRBV7-2,NA,TRBJ2-3,14,NA,TGTGCCCGCAGCAAGGACTCCCCGCCAGATACGCAGTATTTT,CARSKDSPPDTQYF
TRBV12-3/TRBV12-4,NA,TRBJ1-1,14,few,TGTGCCAGCCGACGGGGGGTGATGAACACTGAAGCTTTCTTT,CASRRGVMNTEAFF
TRBV20-1,NA,TRBJ2-7,14,NA,TGCAGTGCTAGAGGTAGCGGCTACCGCTACGAGCAGTACTTC,CSARGSGYRYEQYF
TRBV20-1,NA,TRBJ2-7,13,once,TGCAGTGCTGGCCTCAGGGTAACCTACGAGCAGTACTTC,CSAGLRVTYEQYF
TRBV4-1,NA,TRBJ2-5,13,few,TGCGCCAGCAGCCAGTGGCAGAAAGAGACCCAGTACTTC,CASSQWQKETQYF
TRBV28,NA,TRBJ2-3,14,NA,TGTGCCAGCAGCCTGGGGGGCAGCCTGAGGTCGCAGTATTTT,CASSLGGSLRSQYF
TRBV11-3,NA,TRBJ2-7,13,NA,TGTGCCAGCAGCTTGCAACAGGGTTACGAGCAGTACTTC,CASSLQQGYEQYF
TRBV11-1,TRBD1,TRBJ2-7,16,NA,TGTGCCAGCAGCTTCGTGGACAGGACTCTACGCTACGAGCAGTACTTC,CASSFVDRTLRYEQYF
TRBV4-3,NA,TRBJ1-5,15,many,TGCGCCAGCAGCCAAGATCCCCGGAGCAATCAGCCCCAGCATTTT,CASSQDPRSNQPQHF
TRBV4-2,TRBD2,TRBJ2-1,16,NA,TGTGCCAGCAGCCATGGGACTAGCGGGAGGGCCCCTGAGCAGTTCTTC,CASSHGTSGRAPEQFF
TRBV2,TRBD1,TRBJ2-2,14,NA,TGTGCCAGCGCTAAACAGGGGAGCACCGGGGAGCTGTTTTTT,CASAKQGSTGELFF
TRBV27,NA,TRBJ1-1,12,NA,TGTGCCAGCAGAGCTTTTGGGACTGAAGCTTTCTTT,CASRAFGTEAFF
TRBV7-7,NA,TRBJ2-3,10,few,TGTGCTGTCGGGGCAGATACGCAGTATTTT,CAVGADTQYF
TRBV6-2/TRBV6-3,NA,TRBJ1-5,15,NA,TGTGCCAGCAGTCCCGAACGGGTCGGCAATCAGCCCCAGCATTTT,CASSPERVGNQPQHF
TRBV6-1,NA,TRBJ2-5,12,NA,TGTGCCAGCAGTAACCGGTGGGAGACCCAGTACTTC,CASSNRWETQYF
TRBV15,NA,TRBJ2-5,13,NA,TGTGCCACCAGCAGAGCAGGGGACGAGACCCAGTACTTC,CATSRAGDETQYF
TRBV28,NA,TRBJ2-7,15,NA,TGTGCCAGCAGTCCCCAGGTGTTGGCGCGGTACGAGCAGTACTTC,CASSPQVLARYEQYF
TRBV4-2,TRBD1,TRBJ2-3,13,NA,TGTGCCAGCAGCTTAGACAGGGCAGATACGCAGTATTTT,CASSLDRADTQYF
TRBV6-2/TRBV6-3,NA,TRBJ2-5,15,NA,TGTGCCAGCAGTTACTGGTCGGGAAACCAAGAGACCCAGTACTTC,CASSYWSGNQETQYF
TRBV18,NA,TRBJ2-7,13,NA,TGTGCCAGCTCACCAGGACAAGACTACGAGCAGTACTTC,CASSPGQDYEQYF
TRBV6-1,TRBD1,TRBJ2-7,14,NA,TGTGCCAGCACCTACAGGGGAGTATTGGTCGAGCAGTACTTC,CASTYRGVLVEQYF
TRBV7-9,NA,TRBJ2-7,14,once,TGTGCCAGCAGCTACCGGGACATGCCCTACGAGCAGTACTTC,CASSYRDMPYEQYF
TRBV6-6,NA,TRBJ1-5,15,few,TGTGCCAGCAGTTACCTTGGACGGCTCAATCAGCCCCAGCATTTT,CASSYLGRLNQPQHF
TRBV7-2,TRBD2,TRBJ2-1,16,few,TGTGCCAGCAGCTTAATAGGTAGCGGGGGGGCCAGCCAGCAGTTCTTC,CASSLIGSGGASQQFF
TRBV5-1,TRBD2,TRBJ2-7,15,NA,TGCGCCAGCAGCTTGGGGGAGGGGTATTCCTACGCGCAGTACTTC,CASSLGEGYSYAQYF
TRBV28,TRBD1,TRBJ2-7,14,NA,TGTGCCAGCAGCCGGCAGGGGGTCGCCTACGAGCAGTACTTC,CASSRQGVAYEQYF